What follows are 5 T cell receptor beta chains derived from one specimen sequenced in a study of PD-L1 blockade in urothelial cancer. The method was immunoSEQ multiplex PCR; TCRdb's version includes in-frame clones alone and lacks a portion of them. This repertoire shows about 79,000 clones, around four fifths found once; its top ten account for approximately 7.1%. Time point in this sample: pretreatment peripheral blood. The sequenced sample was PBMCs, obtained around atezolizumab (anti-PD-L1) treatment. The origin of the receptors is a man aged 40-55 years with urothelial cancer.

The gene calls are TRBV5-4 and TRBJ2-1, with 7 bases fitting TRBD1. CDR3 length: 14 amino acids. Germline V CDR1 and CDR2: SGHNT, YYREEE (reference sequence). The J segment lost 8 bases and the V segment lost 4 bases, leaving 9 bases of the junction unmatched. The CDR3 DNA follows: TGTGCCAGCAGCCATGGACAGGCCGACGATGAGCAGTTCTTC. This gives the protein CASSHGQADDEQFF.

The J gene is TRBJ2-7, the V gene TRBV28; a weak D match, TRBD2 (6 bases). The CDR3 loop spans 11 amino acids. V was cut by 7 bases and J by 4 bases, with 8 bases left in between. The germline V gene encodes CDR1 MDHEN and CDR2 SYDVKM. The CDR3 region has the DNA TGTGCCAGCAAAGCGGGTTACGAGCAGTACTTC. It translates to CASKAGYEQYF. Filled out from reference TRBV28 and TRBJ2-7, the complete variable domain reads DVKVTQSSRYLVKRTGEKVFLECVQDMDHENMFWYRQDPGLGLRLIYFSYDVKMKEKGDIPEGYSVSREKKERFSLILESASTNQTSMYLCASKAGYEQYFGPGTRLTVT.

The genes are TRBV6-1 and TRBJ1-6, with TRBD1 matching 9 bases. The CDR3 runs 15 residues. Losses at the gene ends were 8 bases for V and 8 bases for J; bases not matched to a gene: 10. The V gene's germline CDR1 is MNHNS and CDR2 SASEGT. CDR3 protein: CASCPRDRDHSPLHF. DNA for the CDR3: TGTGCCAGCTGCCCGAGGGACAGGGATCATTCACCCCTCCACTTT.

The CDR3 region has the DNA TGTGCCAGCAGCCAAGTTGCGGGTCCCCGCGGCGGGCAGTACTTC. Translating gives CASSQVAGPRGGQYF. The rearrangement links TRBV14 to TRBJ2-7; perhaps TRBD2 as D (5 bases). The V gene's germline CDR1 is SGHDN and CDR2 FVKESK. CDR3 length equals 15 residues. The V end was cut by 1 base, the J end by 9 bases, with 19 bases between.

The CDR3 region is CASRPWGTGLTNYGYTF. The DNA of the CDR3 is TGTGCCAGTAGGCCTTGGGGGACAGGCCTAACTAACTATGGCTACACCTTC. The chain joins TRBV19 to TRBJ1-2, with 8 nucleotides matching TRBD1. Germline V gene lookup returns CDR1 LNHDA and CDR2 SQIVND (reference sequence). The CDR3 loop spans 17 amino acids. V was clipped by 6 bases and J by 0 bases; unmatched bases: 12.